This record concerns one T cell receptor (beta chain) sequence. Its target antigen remains unknown. There are no base qualities to consult, and no much larger clone falls within one base. The junction shows trimming of 3 bases on V and 2 bases on J, and the gene matches do not reach 4 bases of it. In the germline V gene, CDR1 corresponds to KGHSH and CDR2 to LQKENI. From the cysteine up to the phenylalanine, the CDR3 has a length of 14 residues. Only CDR3 DNA is held: 42 bases, read in frame from base 1. These data belong to a study of technical replicates of blood from a handful of donors (dated by TCRdb to 2016 to 2017). The library was produced with the immunoSEQ multiplex PCR assay. What TCRdb holds here is the immuneACCESS table cut down to in-frame rearrangements. Part of the clones is not present; checked against another copy, under half of the missing clones reflect an unresolved V gene, and the others are unexplained. For this sample there are more than 80,000 clones; about 94% appear just once. The ten most abundant clones make up over 0.2% of the sample.

The TCR comes from a human donor in good health. Sequences were obtained from T cells isolated from PBMCs. Recombination linked TRBV18 to TRBJ2-7, and 7 junction bases match TRBD1. The DNA reads TGTGCCAGCTCACCCGACAGGGAGACCTACGAGCAGTACTTC. Its protein is CASSPDRETYEQYF.